This T cell receptor (beta chain) was identified during a study of blood T cell repertoires in COVID-19. Looking at the study overall: Samples representing acute and convalescent COVID-19 were sourced from the United States, Italy and Spain.

The V and J ends lost 4 bases and 6 bases, in that order; junction bases with no gene match: 11. The length of the CDR3 is 15 residues. Germline CDR1 reads MGHRA; CDR2 reads YSYEKL. The method was immunoSEQ multiplex PCR; TCRdb's version includes in-frame clones alone and lacks a portion of them. The table records about 80,000 clones, around 81% of them present only once. Source material: peripheral blood. The chain combines TRBV4-1 with TRBJ1-2; 7 bases are shared with TRBD1. The sequence was obtained from a human donor in a cohort sampled during active COVID-19. The CDR3 region is CASSRVGGGEDGYTF. CDR3 DNA sequence: TGCGCCAGCAGCCGGGTAGGAGGGGGCGAAGATGGCTACACCTTC.